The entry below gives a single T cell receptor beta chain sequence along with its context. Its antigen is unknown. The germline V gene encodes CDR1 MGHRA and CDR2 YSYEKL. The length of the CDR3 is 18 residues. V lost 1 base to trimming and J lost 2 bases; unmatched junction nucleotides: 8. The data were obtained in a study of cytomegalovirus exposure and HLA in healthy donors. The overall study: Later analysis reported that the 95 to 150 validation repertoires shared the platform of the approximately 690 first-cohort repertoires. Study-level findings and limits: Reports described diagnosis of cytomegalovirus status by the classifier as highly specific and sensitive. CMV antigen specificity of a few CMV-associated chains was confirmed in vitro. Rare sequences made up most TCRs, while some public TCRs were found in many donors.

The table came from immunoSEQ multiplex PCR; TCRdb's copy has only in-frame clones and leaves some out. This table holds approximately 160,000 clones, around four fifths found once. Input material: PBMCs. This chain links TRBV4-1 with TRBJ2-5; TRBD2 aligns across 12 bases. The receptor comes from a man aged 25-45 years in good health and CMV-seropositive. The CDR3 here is CASSQGLAGATSQETQYF. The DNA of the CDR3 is TGCGCCAGCAGCCAAGGACTAGCGGGGGCCACCTCTCAAGAGACCCAGTACTTC.